These 20 T cell receptor beta chains originate from one sample sequenced in a study of blood T cell repertoires in COVID-19. The table came from immunoSEQ multiplex PCR; TCRdb's copy has only in-frame clones and leaves some out. The sample contains more than 100,000 clones, around 84% of which appear only once. Material for sequencing was PBMCs or T cells enriched from blood (not recorded which). These receptors originate from a woman aged 25 to 39 who had recovered from COVID-19.

The DNA of the CDR3 is TGCGCCAGCAGACCCGACAGTCGGTATGGCTACACCTTC. As protein: CASRPDSRYGYTF. The chain links TRBV5-1 to TRBJ1-2, with D maybe TRBD1 (5 bases). The germline V gene encodes CDR1 SGHRS and CDR2 YFSETQ. V dropped 5 bases and J dropped 5 bases, with 13 bases sitting between them. The CDR3 has 13 amino acids.

CDR3 DNA: TGCGCCAGCAGCCTACAGGGGAACTATGGCTACACCTTC. The encoded protein is CASSLQGNYGYTF. This chain connects TRBV5-1 to TRBJ1-2; 7 nucleotides agree with TRBD1. This CDR3 comprises 13 residues. V lost 4 bases, J lost 2 bases, and 2 bases stayed unmatched. CDR1 SGHRS and CDR2 YFSETQ come from the germline V gene.

In nucleotides, the CDR3 is TGTGCCAGCAGCCCCGAGGTAGCGGGAGGGGATGAGCAGTTCTTC. The encoded protein is CASSPEVAGGDEQFF. This chain joins TRBV28 and TRBJ2-1; 11 bases fit TRBD2. The CDR3 has 15 residues. Germline V CDR1 and CDR2: MDHEN, SYDVKM. The J segment lost 8 bases and the V segment lost 6 bases, leaving 9 bases of the junction unmatched.

This clone was seen more than once but under ten times. The rearrangement links TRBV13 to TRBJ2-2; unclear D gene. Per germline, CDR1 PRHDT and CDR2 FYEKMQ (reference sequence). This CDR3 contains 14 residues. With 3 bases removed from V and 1 base from J, the gap between germline ends came to 6 bases. The CDR3 DNA is TGTGCCAGCAGCTTGGCTGGGAACACCGGGGAGCTGTTTTTT. The encoded protein is CASSLAGNTGELFF.

This rearrangement joins TRBV7-9 to TRBJ2-1, with TRBD2 as a possible D gene (6 bases). Trimming removed 5 bases from V and 5 bases from J, with 19 bases in between. From germline, CDR1 is SEHNR and CDR2 FQNEAQ (reference sequence). The CDR3 is 16 amino acids. The CDR3 is CASSLKGLQKDNEQFF. In DNA, the CDR3 is TGTGCCAGCAGCCTCAAAGGACTACAAAAAGACAATGAGCAGTTCTTC.

A single count supports this clone. J is TRBJ2-1 and V is TRBV5-1; 7 nucleotides line up with TRBD1. This CDR3 contains 15 residues. V shed 0 bases, J shed 7 bases, and the junction held 7 bases outside the gene matches. Per the germline V gene, CDR1 is SGHRS and CDR2 is YFSETQ. CDR3 residues: CASSLAVQGRNEQFF. As DNA, the CDR3 is TGCGCCAGCAGCTTGGCGGTACAGGGGAGAAATGAGCAGTTCTTC.

This clone came up a few times. V gene TRBV13 combines with J gene TRBJ1-3; D perhaps matches TRBD1 (5 bases). Trimming took off 5 bases at V and 0 bases at J, with 14 bases between the two ends. There are 16 residues in the CDR3. The germline V gene encodes CDR1 PRHDT and CDR2 FYEKMQ (reference sequence). The CDR3 sequence: CASSPRTRYSGNTIYF. As DNA, the CDR3 is TGTGCCAGCAGCCCACGGACACGCTACTCTGGAAACACCATATATTTT. Combining the CDR3 with reference TRBV13 and TRBJ1-3 gives the whole variable domain AAGVIQSPRHLIKEKRETATLKCYPIPRHDTVYWYQQGPGQDPQFLISFYEKMQSDKGSIPDRFSAQQFSDYHSELNMSSLELGDSALYFCASSPRTRYSGNTIYFGEGSWLTVV.

In this sample, this clone turned up once. This chain connects TRBV19 to TRBJ1-1; D ambiguous. The CDR3 runs to 16 residues. The germline V gene encodes CDR1 LNHDA and CDR2 SQIVND (reference sequence). V lost 3 bases, J lost 4 bases, and 18 bases lay in between. The CDR3, as DNA: TGTGCCAGTAGTATCGGGGTGAGGCAGTTTGGCACTGAAGCTTTCTTT. Protein: CASSIGVRQFGTEAFF. Combining the CDR3 with reference TRBV19 and TRBJ1-1 gives the whole variable domain DGGITQSPKYLFRKEGQNVTLSCEQNLNHDAMYWYRQDPGQGLRLIYYSQIVNDFQKGDIAEGYSVSREKKESFPLTVTSAQKNPTAFYLCASSIGVRQFGTEAFFGQGTRLTVV.

The V and J genes are TRBV7-6 and TRBJ2-7, with D tentatively TRBD1 (6 bases). CDR1 SGHVS and CDR2 FNYEAQ come from the germline V gene. The CDR3 consists of 13 residues. With 1 base removed from V and 7 bases from J, the gap between germline ends came to 11 bases. The chain's CDR3 is CASSLGAGDEQYF. The DNA for the CDR3 is TGTGCCAGCAGCTTAGGGGCAGGGGATGAGCAGTACTTC.

The V and J genes are TRBV5-8 and TRBJ1-5; TRBD1 aligns across 7 bases. J gave up 4 bases and V 4 bases, and 8 bases lay outside the gene matches. Germline V gene data show CDR1 as SGHTS and CDR2 as YDEGEE. The CDR3 extends over 15 amino acids. This chain's CDR3 is CASSLMGQQNQPQHF. CDR3 in DNA: TGTGCCAGCAGCCTTATGGGACAGCAAAATCAGCCCCAGCATTTT.

V usage is TRBV4-3 and J usage is TRBJ2-5; a possible D gene is TRBD1 (5 bases). Germline CDR1 reads LGHNA; CDR2 reads YSLEER. The CDR3 covers 15 residues. V was cut by 1 base and J by 6 bases, with 15 bases left in between. The CDR3 nucleotides are TGCGCCAGCAGCCAAGTCGGGCAGGGCGAAAAGACCCAGTACTTC. Its protein is CASSQVGQGEKTQYF.

This clone was picked up a small number of times. The chain uses TRBV9 and TRBJ1-4; possible D gene TRBD1, 6 bases. The germline V gene has CDR1 SGDLS and CDR2 YYNGEE. The length of the CDR3 is 16 residues. The V and J ends lost 2 bases and 1 base respectively, with 12 bases between them. The chain's CDR3 is CASSVGVRGTNEKLFF. The CDR3 DNA reads TGTGCCAGCAGCGTCGGGGTCAGGGGAACTAATGAAAAACTGTTTTTT.

The V and J genes are TRBV4-3 and TRBJ2-7; 10 positions agree with TRBD2. CDR3 length equals 16 residues. After removal of 1 base from V and 5 bases from J, the junction contained 8 bases not matched to a gene. Germline V gene data show CDR1 as LGHNA and CDR2 as YSLEER. Here the CDR3 DNA reads TGCGCCAGCAGCCAAGGGTTTAGCGGGAGGAGAAACGAGCAGTACTTC. It codes for CASSQGFSGRRNEQYF.

The J gene is TRBJ2-2, the V gene TRBV19; possible D gene TRBD2, 6 bases. V gave up 6 bases and J gave up 0 bases, with 14 bases separating them. The CDR3 has 16 amino acids. CDR1 LNHDA and CDR2 SQIVND come from the germline V gene (reference sequence). In DNA, the CDR3 is TGTGCCAGTAGCGGCTGGGCGGGACCGAACACCGGGGAGCTGTTTTTT. Translation gives CASSGWAGPNTGELFF.

V is TRBV5-5 and J is TRBJ1-4; 9 bases map to TRBD1. CDR1 is SGHKS and CDR2 is YYEKEE in the germline V gene (reference sequence). The V gene end was trimmed by 0 bases and the J gene end by 8 bases; junction bases not matched to a gene: 2. The CDR3 is made up of 14 amino acids. The CDR3 loop is CASSLEGTGEKLFF. The DNA of the CDR3 is TGTGCCAGCAGCTTGGAGGGGACAGGGGAAAAACTGTTTTTT. The entire variable domain, with the rest obtained from reference TRBV5-5 and TRBJ1-4, is as follows: DAGVTQSPTHLIKTRGQQVTLRCSPISGHKSVSWYQQVLGQGPQFIFQYYEKEERGRGNFPDRFSARQFPNYSSELNVNALLLGDSALYLCASSLEGTGEKLFFGSGTQLSVL.

For the CDR3, the DNA is TGTGCCAGCAGTCACCCGGGACAGGAGGGTGAAAAACTGTTTTTT. This encodes CASSHPGQEGEKLFF. J is TRBJ1-4 and V is TRBV5-4; 8 bases are shared with TRBD1. The CDR3 loop spans 15 amino acids. The germline CDR1 and CDR2 sequences are SGHNT and YYREEE (reference sequence). The J segment lost 7 bases and the V segment lost 5 bases, leaving 10 bases of the junction unmatched.

This clone was counted only a few times. V is TRBV7-8 and J is TRBJ2-1; D is possibly TRBD1 (5 bases). The V end lost 4 bases, the J end lost 0 bases, and 13 bases lay between the germline ends. The CDR3 has 16 residues. Germline V gene data show CDR1 as SGHVS and CDR2 as FQNEAQ. The CDR3 sequence is CASSSSRQSSYNEQFF. CDR3 coding DNA: TGTGCCAGCAGCTCCAGCCGACAGAGCTCCTACAATGAGCAGTTCTTC.

The DNA for the CDR3 is TGTGCCTGGAGTGTACTCAGGGACAGTAACTACGAGCAGTACTTC. Protein: CAWSVLRDSNYEQYF. The J gene is TRBJ2-7, the V gene TRBV30; TRBD1 agrees at 7 bases. CDR3 length equals 15 residues. J was trimmed by 3 bases and V by 0 bases; bases with no gene match: 8. Germline-derived CDR1 and CDR2 are GTSNPN and SVGIG (reference sequence).

The chain uses TRBV19 and TRBJ2-7, with D possibly being TRBD1 (7 bases). Trimming stripped 6 bases from V and 7 bases from J, with 16 bases between. The CDR3 is 13 residues long. CDR1 is LNHDA and CDR2 is SQIVND in the germline V gene (reference sequence). This CDR3 is CASSVGQAGEQYF. The CDR3 DNA sequence: TGTGCCAGTAGCGTAGGACAGGCGGGGGAGCAGTACTTC.

The chain couples TRBV4-2 to TRBJ2-7, with 7 bases fitting TRBD2. Looked up from germline, CDR1 is LGHNA and CDR2 is YNFKEQ. V was clipped by 0 bases and J by 0 bases; unmatched bases: 17. The CDR3 covers 20 residues. CDR3 loop: CASSQDLASSGGRGSYEQYF. The CDR3 DNA follows: TGTGCCAGCAGCCAAGATCTGGCGTCTAGCGGAGGCCGGGGCTCCTACGAGCAGTACTTC.